This TCR beta chain comes out of a study of naive and memory T cell subsets (dated by TCRdb to between 2016 and 2019). Looking at the study overall: Sorted naive and memory T cell subsets from peripheral blood were analyzed in the study using a UMI-based, open-source pipeline for TCR alpha and beta sequencing. RNA was DNase-treated and reverse transcribed with TCR constant-region primers, mostly using SuperScript III. The functional CMV T cell responses agreed completely with IgG serology results.

From the second PCR step onward, the TCR alpha chain libraries and the TCR beta chain libraries were amplified separately. The CMV status of each donor was determined by measuring IFNgamma production from CD4+ T cells after fresh PBMCs had been stimulated overnight with CMV viral lysate. CD4 T cells were positively selected with Miltenyi beads, followed by positive selection of CD8 T cells from the CD4-negative fraction. Cells were stained for CD3, CD4, CD8, CD45RA, CD27 and a live/dead dye and were sorted on a BD Aria II into four subsets based on CD45RA and CD27. A few healthy volunteers provided blood, and the blood of each volunteer was split into CD4 and CD8 T cells and then into four differentiation subsets. About 0.11 L of peripheral blood was taken from each donor, and PBMC were separated by density-gradient centrifugation on Ficoll-Paque PLUS. Sorted cells were lysed in RLT buffer, after which RNA was extracted using a Qiagen RNeasy kit and stored at -80 degrees C.

The investigation overall reported the following: A few larger clonotypes were present in naive repertoires, especially CD8 naive repertoires, and these clonotypes were possibly memory cells re-expressing CD45RA. Single alpha or beta chain sequences, rather than paired alpha/beta receptors, were used to define clonotypes. In both CD4 and CD8 cells, the Gini index increased while Shannon and inverse Simpson diversity decreased from naive through CM, EM and EMRA. The repertoire findings for the naive and memory subsets could not be validated, as no ground truth was available. RNA-based TCR counts may be influenced by expression changes linked to T cell activation and differentiation. TCR abundance followed a power law with an exponent that was different for naive and memory subsets but consistent across the three individuals. After error correction, only a single occurrence was seen for over 95% of naive TCR sequences, so much steeper abundance distributions were produced than in memory subsets.

To note about this clonotype: Which antigen it targets is not known. No much larger clonotype is one base removed from it; base qualities were not supplied.

Library construction relied on UMI-ligation and nested PCR. The beta constant-region primer was an equimolar mix of two oligonucleotides covering both TRBC1 and TRBC2. Four rounds of PCR were used to amplify ligated cDNA, with nested alpha and beta constant-region primers being used together with the SP2 primer. T4 RNA ligase 1 ligated a single-stranded oligonucleotide carrying the SP2 primer and a 12-nucleotide UMI to the cDNA 3' end. The ligation reaction was incubated at 16°C for about 18-25 hours. To avoid over-amplification, PCR2 was usually performed as a SYBR Green qPCR and halted once a predetermined threshold was reached. Agencourt AMPure XP magnetic beads were used for all purifications after the first. Libraries were quantified by Qubit and checked on a TapeStation, with a main peak expected near 650 bp. The pooled libraries were sequenced on an Illumina MiSeq using v2 2x251 paired-end kits, which usually yielded roughly 0.95-2.2 million reads per sample. Each sample was pooled at 3.5 to 5 nM, and roughly 5-7% PhiX was included to help cluster recognition. The published analysis was carried out like this. V and J genes were assigned to Demultiplexor-processed FASTQ reads by Decombinator through tag matching, with a single base-pair mismatch being allowed. Collapsinator used UMIs to correct both sequencing errors and frequency errors arising from PCR heterogeneity. CDR3Translator translated TCRs and extracted CDR3s from the conserved cysteine to the FGXG phenylalanine, flagging non-productive sequences. Repertoires were subsampled to equal numbers of UMI-defined TCRs before Gini, Shannon entropy and inverse Simpson indices were calculated. Clonotype abundance distributions were fitted to a power law by maximum likelihood within the linear range. On one naive CD8 sample, the pipeline and MIGEC gave similar UMI counts, unique TCR numbers and clonal distributions. In one analysis, naive TCRs also found in any memory subset of the same donor were removed from the naive repertoire. Repertoires were searched for some 7,000 CMV-associated CDR3 sequences compiled from VDJdb and a published dataset. TCRdb trimmed the raw reads at Q25, called clones with MiXCR and kept productive beta chains. CDR3 protein sequences are deduplicated, and each keeps its most common genes and DNA. The V and J calls here are based on TCRdb, not the publication. The sample records 99,000 or so distinct CDR3 sequences, approximately 14% of which are singletons. Around 2.7% of the sample rests with the top ten.

The sample comprised naive CD8+ T cells from blood. Sample cell subset or site, as interpreted from the label and publication: naive T cells, CD45RA high CD27+. This TCR derives from a human donor in good health.

The DNA sequence reads TGTGCCAGCAGTCCAGGGCCGGACGCGGCAGGTGAGGCCCAGTACTTC. This yields the protein CASSPGPDAAGEAQYF. This sequence uses TRBV13 and TRBJ2-5; perhaps TRBD1 is the D gene, with 5 bases matching. Spanning cysteine to phenylalanine, the CDR3 consists of 16 amino acids. The retained sequence is limited to the CDR3, 48 bases, with the frame set at the first base. Trimming takes 6 bases from V and 9 bases from J, and the germline ends sit 26 bases apart. Sequences PRHDT (CDR1) and FYEKMQ (CDR2) are obtained from the germline V gene (reference sequence). The reference TRBV13 and TRBJ2-5 proteins fill in what lies around the CDR3, so the full variable domain reads AAGVIQSPRHLIKEKRETATLKCYPIPRHDTVYWYQQGPGQDPQFLISFYEKMQSDKGSIPDRFSAQQFSDYHSELNMSSLELGDSALYFCASSPGPDAAGEAQYFGPGTRLLVL.